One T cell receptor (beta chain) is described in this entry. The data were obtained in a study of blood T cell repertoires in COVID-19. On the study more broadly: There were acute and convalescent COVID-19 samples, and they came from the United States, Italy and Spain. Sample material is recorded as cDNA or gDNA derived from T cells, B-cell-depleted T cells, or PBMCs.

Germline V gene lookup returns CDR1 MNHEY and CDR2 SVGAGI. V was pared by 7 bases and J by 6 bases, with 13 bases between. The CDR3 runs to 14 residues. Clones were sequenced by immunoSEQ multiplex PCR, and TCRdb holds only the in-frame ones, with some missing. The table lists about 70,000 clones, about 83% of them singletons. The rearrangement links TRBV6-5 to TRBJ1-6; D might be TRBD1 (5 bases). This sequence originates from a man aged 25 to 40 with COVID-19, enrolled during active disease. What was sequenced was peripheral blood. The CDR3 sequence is CASTPGGGNSPLHF. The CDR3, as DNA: TGTGCCAGCACGCCCGGGGGGGGTAATTCACCCCTCCACTTT.